This T cell receptor beta chain comes out of a study of tumor-infiltrating lymphocytes in localized non-small cell lung cancer. Broader study findings: Available tissue quantity limited TCR sequencing to a patient subset. Different pieces of the same tissue went to different assays, confounding technical variation with intratumor heterogeneity. No link was found between tumor T-cell fraction and recurrence-free survival. Compared with uninvolved lung, tumors showed higher T cell infiltration by TCRbeta sequencing.

Trimming stripped 6 bases from V and 8 bases from J, with 9 bases between. The V gene's germline CDR1 is SGHTS and CDR2 YDEGEE. This CDR3 comprises 11 residues. This clone was detected only once. Its antigen remains unknown. Produced via immunoSEQ multiplex PCR; TCRdb's table is partial and in-frame only. The sample has tens of thousands of clones, approximately 64% seen once; the top ten hold under 6%. The V call is TRBV5-8, the J call TRBJ2-1; D not resolved. The sample comprised lung tumor tissue. This clonotype was obtained from a human donor with non-small cell lung cancer. This CDR3 reads CASNRLYEQFF. Here the CDR3 DNA reads TGTGCCAGCAACCGGCTCTATGAGCAGTTCTTC.